These 17 T cell receptor beta chains were sequenced from one sample in a study of long-term antiretroviral therapy in people with HIV. An immunoSEQ assay, version v3.0, was performed at survey level. Some clones are missing from TCRdb's copy, which holds only in-frame ones; the method was immunoSEQ multiplex PCR. The sample consists of approximately 18,000 clones, about nine tenths of them appearing once. The specimen comprised unsorted PBMCs, sampled 0.6 years after starting antiretroviral therapy. All receptors derive from a middle-aged woman with HIV.

V is TRBV11-2 and J is TRBJ2-1; D is possibly TRBD1 (6 bases). This CDR3 region has 16 residues. Per the germline V gene, CDR1 is SGHAT and CDR2 is FQNNGV. V gave up 3 bases and J gave up 5 bases, with 17 bases separating them. The CDR3 DNA reads as TGTGCCAGCAGCTTGGACAGCACGAATCAAAACAATGAGCAGTTCTTC. It specifies CASSLDSTNQNNEQFF.

The chain carries TRBV19 and TRBJ1-2, with 7 bases matching TRBD1. J lost 3 bases, V lost 2 bases, and 0 bases had no gene match. CDR3 length: 13 residues. Germline loops: CDR1 LNHDA, CDR2 SQIVND (reference sequence). CDR3 sequence: CASSITGDYGYTF. The DNA for the CDR3 is TGTGCCAGTAGTATAACAGGGGACTATGGCTACACCTTC.

The V call is TRBV6-5, the J call TRBJ2-7; tentatively, D is TRBD2 (6 bases). Per germline, CDR1 MNHEY and CDR2 SVGAGI. Trimming removed 5 bases at V and 3 bases at J, with 14 bases between. The CDR3 extends over 14 amino acids. In DNA, the CDR3 is TGTGCCAGCAGTCGAACGGTGGAGGGCTACGAGCAGTACTTC. Translated, it gives CASSRTVEGYEQYF.

This chain joins TRBV27 and TRBJ1-4; weak D call: TRBD1 (5 bases). With 6 bases removed from V and 2 bases from J, the gap between germline ends came to 19 bases. In germline, CDR1 is MNHEY, CDR2 SMNVEV (reference sequence). This CDR3 is 17 amino acids long. The CDR3 loop is CASRGRGVGGTNEKLFF. CDR3 sequence (DNA): TGTGCCAGCAGGGGCCGCGGGGTGGGGGGGACTAATGAAAAACTGTTTTTT.

This clone came up once. This chain links TRBV5-1 with TRBJ1-3; 8 positions match TRBD1. The germline gives CDR1 SGHRS, CDR2 YFSETQ. V lost 0 bases and J lost 8; bases outside the gene matches: 4. There are 14 residues in the CDR3. This CDR3 reads CASSLEYRGDTIYF. CDR3 nucleotides: TGCGCCAGCAGCTTGGAGTACAGGGGGGACACCATATATTTT.

This chain connects TRBV5-5 to TRBJ2-7; the D is unclear. The V gene's germline CDR1 is SGHKS and CDR2 YYEKEE (reference sequence). Trimming took 4 bases from V and 4 from J, leaving 15 bases between them. This CDR3 contains 14 residues. CDR3 nucleotides: TGTGCCAGCAGCCCTGCCAGGAGCGATTACGAGCAGTACTTC. It specifies CASSPARSDYEQYF.

In its sample, this clone was seen once. The V and J genes are TRBV9 and TRBJ2-5, with 10 bases fitting TRBD2. V gave up 4 bases and J gave up 0 bases; unmatched junction bases: 9. This CDR3 spans 17 amino acids. Looked up from germline, CDR1 is SGDLS and CDR2 is YYNGEE. CDR3 sequence: CASSPGIAGGYQETQYF. DNA for the CDR3: TGTGCCAGCAGCCCCGGGATAGCGGGGGGATACCAAGAGACCCAGTACTTC.

The genes are TRBV6-5 and TRBJ2-7, with TRBD2 matching 7 bases. The length of the CDR3 is 15 residues. CDR1 is MNHEY and CDR2 is SVGAGI in the germline V gene. V gave up 2 bases and J gave up 4 bases; unmatched junction bases: 8. The CDR3 nucleotides read TGTGCCAGCAGTTACAGAAGTGGGGGGGTTTACGAGCAGTACTTC. This sequence encodes CASSYRSGGVYEQYF.

The chain couples TRBV5-6 to TRBJ2-2, with a tentative D call TRBD1 (5 bases). The V end was cut by 6 bases, the J end by 2 bases, with 17 bases between. This CDR3 has 16 residues. Germline CDR1 reads SGHDT; CDR2 reads YYEEEE. CDR3 nucleotide sequence: TGTGCCAGCAACTCCCGTATGCAGGGCAACACCGGGGAGCTGTTTTTT. Translating gives CASNSRMQGNTGELFF.

The CDR3 nucleotides read TGTGCCAGCACCCCAGATGATGCAGATACGCAGTATTTT. Translating gives CASTPDDADTQYF. The chain is built from TRBV6-5 and TRBJ2-3; D remains ambiguous. Looked up from germline, CDR1 is MNHEY and CDR2 is SVGAGI. V lost 7 bases and J lost 4, with 12 bases in between. The CDR3 sequence is 13 residues long.

The chain is built from TRBV4-1 and TRBJ2-2; 7 nucleotides line up with TRBD1. The CDR3 loop spans 15 amino acids. V was clipped by 3 bases and J by 4 bases; unmatched bases: 5. CDR1 MGHRA and CDR2 YSYEKL come from the germline V gene. The CDR3: CASSQLGQATGELFF. The CDR3 DNA follows: TGCGCCAGCAGCCAGCTAGGACAGGCCACCGGGGAGCTGTTTTTT.

The CDR3 protein is CASSQDWDRGTTANEKLFF. The CDR3 nucleotides read TGCGCCAGCAGCCAAGATTGGGACAGGGGAACCACAGCTAATGAAAAACTGTTTTTT. This chain connects TRBV4-3 to TRBJ1-4; 10 nucleotides align to TRBD1. The CDR3 is 19 amino acids. Germline CDR1 LGHNA, CDR2 YSLEER. The J segment lost 3 bases and the V segment lost 0 bases, leaving 10 bases of the junction unmatched.

The chain is built from TRBV5-1 and TRBJ2-1, with 11 bases identical to TRBD2. Germline V gene data show CDR1 as SGHRS and CDR2 as YFSETQ. V was clipped by 4 bases and J by 0 bases; unmatched bases: 15. The CDR3 covers 20 residues. The CDR3 nucleotides are TGCGCCAGCAGCCTGGAGGGCCCACTAGCGGGGGCGAGCTCCTACAATGAGCAGTTCTTC. Encoded protein: CASSLEGPLAGASSYNEQFF.

The chain is built from TRBV6-6 and TRBJ1-1, with no clear D. Germline V gene sequence: CDR1 MNHNY, CDR2 SVGAGI (reference sequence). The CDR3 is made up of 11 amino acids. V lost 7 bases and J 1 base, leaving 4 bases between the germline ends. CDR3 in DNA: TGTGCCAGCACGGAGAACACTGAAGCTTTCTTT. Encoded protein: CASTENTEAFF.

The chain combines TRBV7-8 with TRBJ2-1; D ambiguous. Between the trimmed V and J ends, which lost 4 bases and 10 bases, there was a span of 8 bases. The germline gives CDR1 SGHVS, CDR2 FQNEAQ. This CDR3 contains 11 residues. The CDR3 nucleotides are TGTGCCAGCAGCTCGCTGGTGGAGCAGTTCTTC. It specifies CASSSLVEQFF.

J is TRBJ1-1 and V is TRBV5-1; D is possibly TRBD1 (6 bases). The V gene's germline CDR1 is SGHRS and CDR2 YFSETQ. This CDR3 is built from 12 residues. Trimming removed 4 bases from V and 6 bases from J, with 10 bases in between. CDR3 DNA: TGCGCCAGCAGCCGGGGGGCAGCTGAAGCTTTCTTT. Translation: CASSRGAAEAFF.

This clone was seen only a few times. The rearrangement links TRBV15 to TRBJ1-5, with 7 bases lining up with TRBD1. There are 16 residues in the CDR3. Trimming removed 1 base from V and 1 base from J; junction bases left unmatched: 4. CDR1 is LNHNV and CDR2 is YYDKDF in the germline V gene (reference sequence). The CDR3 region has the DNA TGTGCCACCAGCAGAGCCCGGGACAGCAGCAATCAGCCCCAGCATTTT. Its protein product is CATSRARDSSNQPQHF.